Detailed here is one T cell receptor beta chain. CDR3 length: 14 amino acids. CDR1 and CDR2 from the germline V gene are PRHDT and FYEKMQ (reference sequence). Trimming cost V 1 base and J 5 bases, with 9 bases left between them. This specimen comes from a study of OX40 agonist ivuxolimab in advanced cancers. Across the whole study: Earlier anti-PD-1, anti-PD-L1 or anti-CTLA-4 therapy was permitted; around 40% had received some.

Clones were sequenced by immunoSEQ multiplex PCR, and TCRdb holds only the in-frame ones, with some missing. The repertoire has 77,000 or so clones, 85% to 95% of them found once; the top ten carry roughly 9.6%. The TCR originated in an adult with an advanced solid tumor such as melanoma, head and neck, liver or kidney cancer. V is TRBV13 and J is TRBJ2-4; a possible D gene is TRBD1 (6 bases). The source material was CD4+ or CD8+ T cells sorted from blood, sampled in a trial of the OX40 agonist ivuxolimab. The CDR3 loop is CASSLVPGENIQYF. As DNA, the CDR3 is TGTGCCAGCAGCTTAGTGCCAGGGGAAAACATTCAGTACTTC.